Reported below is one T cell receptor (beta chain). Its antigen is currently unknown. The data were taken from a study of T cell responses to AZD1222 COVID-19 vaccine. The study's findings and limits: Within unmutated variant regions lay the reported targets of nearly half of spike-specific TCRs. Mapped onto spike, vaccine-associated CD4 TCRs spanned it and were dominant at 160-218 and 743-854. Most donors were white British and more were female, and clonal diversity was possibly underestimated.

Libraries were prepared by immunoSEQ multiplex PCR; TCRdb keeps only in-frame clonotypes and omits some of them. The sample includes 75,000 to 90,000 clones, 85% to 95% of them seen just once. The CDR3 contains 15 residues. Germline V gene sequence: CDR1 SGHTA, CDR2 FQGNSA. V gave up 5 bases and J gave up 4 bases; unmatched junction bases: 5. The genes are TRBV7-2 and TRBJ2-1; 10 nucleotides line up with TRBD2. This specimen was peripheral blood, taken 28 days after the second AZD1222 dose. The receptor comes from an adult who received the AZD1222 COVID-19 vaccine. The CDR3 DNA follows: TGTGCCAGCAGCGTGACTAGCGGGTATTACAATGAGCAGTTCTTC. Its protein is CASSVTSGYYNEQFF.